The entry below gives a single TCR beta chain sequence along with its context. Its antigen has not been determined. One base away there is no much larger clone; base qualities are not given. This record belongs to a study of control samples from healthy donors and cancer patients (dated by TCRdb to 2018 to 2021). CDR1 and CDR2, per the germline V gene, are KGHDR and SFDVKD. V is pruned by 3 bases and J by 5 bases, leaving 5 bases of the junction without a gene match. The CDR3 numbers 14 residues from cysteine through phenylalanine. Only the CDR3 DNA stays, 42 bases, in frame from base 1. Library preparation employed the immunoSEQ multiplex PCR assay. Entries here come from immuneACCESS through TCRdb and include only in-frame sequences with V and J called. Some clones fail to appear in such tables; in the studies checked, an unresolved V gene covers under half of the shortfall, and the cause of the remainder is unknown. The sample contains 260,000 or so clones, approximately 80% of them found a single time. The top ten hold about 14% of the sample.

The sequence links TRBV24-1 to TRBJ2-5, with 7 middle bases fitting TRBD1. This TCR was recovered from a woman aged 60-75 years with lung cancer. Sequenced material: PBMCs. The nucleotide sequence is given as TGTGCCACCAGTGATCGGACAGGATCCGAGACCCAGTACTTC. The translation is CATSDRTGSETQYF.